Below, 21 T cell receptor beta chains from the same sample are listed, as sequenced in a study of blood T cell repertoires in COVID-19 (dated by TCRdb to the early 2020s). Library generation was performed with the immunoSEQ multiplex PCR assay. Imported from immuneACCESS, the table was reduced by TCRdb to in-frame sequences with V and J called. These copies leave out some clones; in studies compared against another copy, an unresolved V gene accounts for under half, and the cause of the remainder is not known. The sample contains 200,000 to 250,000 clones, 75% to 85% of them found a single time. The ten top clones hold around 1.3% of the sample. The specimen was peripheral blood. These receptor sequences come from a woman aged 30 to 39 with COVID-19, enrolled during active disease.

The count of this clone is one. The CDR3 is CASSLVSANYGYTF. CDR3 in DNA: TGTGCCAGCAGCTTAGTATCAGCTAACTATGGCTACACCTTC. The chain carries TRBV5-4 and TRBJ1-2; D gene unclear. The ends were cut back, 2 bases at V and 0 bases at J, with 8 bases in the middle. CDR3 length equals 14 residues. Germline assignment: CDR1 SGHNT and CDR2 YYREEE (reference sequence).

Notes on this clone: Sequence at one end of the junction differs from germline and may be a read error. This sequence joins TRBV7-9 and TRBJ2-1; D is uncertain. The germline gives CDR1 SEHNR, CDR2 FQNEAQ (reference sequence). The CDR3 sequence is 11 residues long. The CDR3 here is CASSSYYEQFF. The CDR3 bases are TGTGCCAGCAGCTCCTACTATGAGCAGTTCTTC.

This chain joins TRBV7-9 and TRBJ2-7, with 7 bases identical to TRBD2. The length of the CDR3 is 13 residues. Per germline, CDR1 SEHNR and CDR2 FQNEAQ (reference sequence). J gave up 9 bases and V 5 bases, and 10 bases lay outside the gene matches. The CDR3 DNA reads TGTGCCAGCAGCCCTTCGGGGGGTTTGTGGCAGTACTTC. This translates into CASSPSGGLWQYF.

The chain uses TRBV5-4 and TRBJ2-1; TRBD2 might be the D (6 bases). Looked up from germline, CDR1 is SGHNT and CDR2 is YYREEE (reference sequence). V was cut by 4 bases and J by 8 bases, with 16 bases left in between. CDR3 length: 14 amino acids. The CDR3 region is CASSTRDSRYEQFF. The CDR3 DNA reads as TGTGCCAGCAGCACCCGGGACTCCCGCTATGAGCAGTTCTTC.

This rearrangement joins TRBV5-6 to TRBJ2-2; maybe TRBD1 (6 bases). CDR3 length: 16 residues. Looked up from germline, CDR1 is SGHDT and CDR2 is YYEEEE. Trimming stripped 3 bases from V and 3 bases from J, with 15 bases between. The CDR3 spells CASSSYRDVDTGELFF. In DNA form, the CDR3 reads TGTGCCAGCAGCTCATACAGGGATGTAGACACCGGGGAGCTGTTTTTT.

The chain joins TRBV29-1 to TRBJ2-5; 9 bases align to TRBD2. Germline CDR1 is SQVTM and CDR2 is ANQGSEA. Germline trimming cut 4 bases from V and 4 bases from J; bases unmatched to any gene: 7. The length of the CDR3 is 14 residues. The CDR3 loop reads CSVAGGGERETQYF. Written as DNA, the CDR3 is TGCAGCGTTGCCGGCGGGGGGGAACGAGAGACCCAGTACTTC.

This sequence joins TRBV4-2 and TRBJ2-1; 7 bases line up with TRBD2. There are 16 residues in the CDR3. Germline values: CDR1 LGHNA, CDR2 YNFKEQ. Germline trimming cut 1 base from V and 0 bases from J; bases unmatched to any gene: 3. CDR3 region: CASSQGLAVSYNEQFF. In DNA form, the CDR3 reads TGTGCCAGCAGCCAAGGTCTAGCGGTCTCCTACAATGAGCAGTTCTTC.

V and J are TRBV27 and TRBJ2-7, with 11 positions matching TRBD1. The germline CDR1 and CDR2 sequences are MNHEY and SMNVEV (reference sequence). The CDR3 runs to 13 residues. Trimming took 10 bases from V and 3 from J; bases not matched to a gene: 5. This CDR3 is CATWDRGIYEQYF. As DNA, the CDR3 is TGTGCCACCTGGGACAGGGGGATCTACGAGCAGTACTTC.

The chain links TRBV7-8 to TRBJ2-7; 9 bases are a match to TRBD1. The CDR3 covers 16 residues. Germline V CDR1 and CDR2: SGHVS, FQNEAQ. V shed 1 base, J shed 1 base, and the junction held 5 bases outside the gene matches. CDR3 residues: CASSLEETGGSYEQYF. CDR3 bases: TGTGCCAGCAGCTTAGAAGAGACAGGGGGTTCCTACGAGCAGTACTTC.

The rearrangement joins TRBV18 to TRBJ2-7; 7 bases map to TRBD1. The V segment lost 5 bases and the J segment 5 bases; nucleotides outside the gene matches: 9. There are 14 residues in the CDR3. Germline CDR1 is KGHSH and CDR2 is LQKENI. The CDR3 region is CASSDPGTADEQYF. CDR3 bases: TGTGCCAGCTCAGACCCCGGGACAGCCGACGAGCAGTACTTC.

The V gene is TRBV27, the J gene TRBJ2-7; unclear D gene. Trimming left V 5 bases short and J 1 base short, with 12 bases between. There are 14 residues in the CDR3. Germline CDR1 reads MNHEY; CDR2 reads SMNVEV (reference sequence). The CDR3 nucleotides read TGTGCCAGCAGTATCTCCGAGCCATCCTACGAGCAGTACTTC. It specifies CASSISEPSYEQYF.

The chain carries TRBV4-3 and TRBJ2-7; TRBD1 agrees at 7 bases. Trimming took 3 bases from V and 1 from J; bases not matched to a gene: 6. CDR3 size: 15 residues. CDR1 and CDR2 from the germline V gene are LGHNA and YSLEER. For the CDR3, the DNA is TGCGCCAGCAGCCATCTTCCGGGACAGTCCTACGAGCAGTACTTC. Its protein product is CASSHLPGQSYEQYF.

This sequence joins TRBV2 and TRBJ1-2; D is ambiguous. Trimming shortened V by 5 bases and J by 5 bases, and 12 bases separated the two germline ends. Per the germline V gene, CDR1 is SNHLY and CDR2 is FYNNEI. The CDR3 contains 13 residues. CDR3 in amino acids: CASSKEAEYGYTF. CDR3 bases: TGTGCCAGCAGTAAGGAGGCGGAATATGGCTACACCTTC.

This clone has just a few counts. J is TRBJ2-2 and V is TRBV6-2 or TRBV6-3; D might be TRBD2 (6 bases). CDR1 and CDR2 from the germline V gene are MNHEY and SVGEGT. V gave up 2 bases and J gave up 5 bases, with 6 bases separating them. This CDR3 is 13 amino acids long. CDR3 in amino acids: CASSYRETGELFF. The CDR3 nucleotides are TGTGCCAGCAGTTACCGGGAGACCGGGGAGCTGTTTTTT.

The genes are TRBV4-3 and TRBJ2-5; tentative D call: TRBD1 (6 bases). V was trimmed by 3 bases and J by 5 bases, leaving 16 bases between them. The CDR3 has 15 residues. The germline V gene has CDR1 LGHNA and CDR2 YSLEER. CDR3 sequence (DNA): TGCGCCAGCAGCCAGATTCACAGGGCCGGGGAGACCCAGTACTTC. Protein sequence: CASSQIHRAGETQYF.

This clone turned up a few times. The chain has TRBV4-1 and TRBJ1-5; D ambiguous. The ends were cut back, 0 bases at V and 1 base at J, with 10 bases in the middle. Per the germline V gene, CDR1 is MGHRA and CDR2 is YSYEKL. The length of the CDR3 is 16 residues. The CDR3 DNA reads TGCGCCAGCAGCCAAGATGAGGGTGGAAGCAATCAGCCCCAGCATTTT. It encodes CASSQDEGGSNQPQHF.

This clone was detected a few times. The chain is built from TRBV9 and TRBJ2-3, with TRBD2 matching 11 bases. Looked up from germline, CDR1 is SGDLS and CDR2 is YYNGEE. Trimming removed 0 bases from V and 2 bases from J; junction bases left unmatched: 5. The CDR3 loop spans 17 amino acids. The CDR3 loop is CASSVEPSGRITDTQYF. The CDR3, as DNA: TGTGCCAGCAGCGTAGAGCCTAGCGGGAGGATCACAGATACGCAGTATTTT.

The J gene is TRBJ1-2, the V gene TRBV9; possibly TRBD1 for D (5 bases). This CDR3 has 15 residues. Germline CDR1 reads SGDLS; CDR2 reads YYNGEE. Trimming stripped 3 bases from V and 6 bases from J, with 18 bases between. The CDR3 here is CASSGVPNRGNGYTF. CDR3 in DNA: TGTGCCAGCAGCGGAGTCCCGAATAGGGGCAATGGCTACACCTTC.

The V and J genes are TRBV6-5 and TRBJ2-1; a possible D gene is TRBD2 (7 bases). This CDR3 has 14 residues. Trimming removed 10 bases at V and 1 base at J, with 14 bases between. Germline V lookup: CDR1 MNHEY, CDR2 SVGAGI. The CDR3 here is CATHRGASYNEQFF. The CDR3 DNA is TGTGCCACCCACCGGGGGGCTTCCTACAATGAGCAGTTCTTC.

The chain has TRBV28 and TRBJ2-7; 7 bases map to TRBD1. V shed 7 bases, J shed 0 bases, and the junction held 12 bases outside the gene matches. This CDR3 is built from 16 residues. The germline V gene has CDR1 MDHEN and CDR2 SYDVKM. Here the CDR3 DNA reads TGTGCCAGCATAAGGGGGCACGGTTTTCCCTCCTACGAGCAGTACTTC. This translates into CASIRGHGFPSYEQYF.

This sequence joins TRBV6-2 or TRBV6-3 and TRBJ1-2; D remains ambiguous. This CDR3 has 14 residues. Trimming cost V 0 bases and J 5 bases, with 10 bases left between them. Germline-derived CDR1 and CDR2 are MNHEY and SVGEGT. CDR3 sequence: CASSYSRGLYGYTF. DNA for the CDR3: TGTGCCAGCAGTTACTCTCGGGGATTATATGGCTACACCTTC.